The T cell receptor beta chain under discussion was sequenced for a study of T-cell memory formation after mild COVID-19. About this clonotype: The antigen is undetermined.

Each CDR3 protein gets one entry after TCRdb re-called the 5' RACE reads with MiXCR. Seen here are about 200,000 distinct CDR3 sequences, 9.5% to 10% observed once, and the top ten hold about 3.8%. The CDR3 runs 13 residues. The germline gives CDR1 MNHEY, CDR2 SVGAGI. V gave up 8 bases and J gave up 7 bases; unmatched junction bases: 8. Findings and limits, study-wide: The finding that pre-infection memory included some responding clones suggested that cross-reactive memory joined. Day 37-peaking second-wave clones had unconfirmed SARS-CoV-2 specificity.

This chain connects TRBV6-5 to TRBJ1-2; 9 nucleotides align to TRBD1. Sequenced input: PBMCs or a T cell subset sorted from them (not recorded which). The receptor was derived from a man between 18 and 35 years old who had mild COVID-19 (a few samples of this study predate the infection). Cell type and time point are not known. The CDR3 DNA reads TGTGCCAGCGCCATTGGGACAGGGAGTGGCTACACCTTC. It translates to CASAIGTGSGYTF.